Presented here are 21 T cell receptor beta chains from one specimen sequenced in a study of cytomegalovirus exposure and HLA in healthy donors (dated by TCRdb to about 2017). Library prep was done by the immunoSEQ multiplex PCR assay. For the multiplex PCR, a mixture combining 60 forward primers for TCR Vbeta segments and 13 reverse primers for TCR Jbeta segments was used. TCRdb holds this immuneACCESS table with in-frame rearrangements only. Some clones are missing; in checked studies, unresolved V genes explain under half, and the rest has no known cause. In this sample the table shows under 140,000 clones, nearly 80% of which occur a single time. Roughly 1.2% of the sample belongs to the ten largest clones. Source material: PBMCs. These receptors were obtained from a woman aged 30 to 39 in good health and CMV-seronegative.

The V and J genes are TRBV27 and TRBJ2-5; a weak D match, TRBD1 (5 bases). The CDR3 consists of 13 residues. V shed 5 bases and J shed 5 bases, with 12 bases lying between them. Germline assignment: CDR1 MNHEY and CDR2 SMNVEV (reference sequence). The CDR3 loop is CASSPQGPETQYF. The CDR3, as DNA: TGTGCCAGCAGTCCCCAGGGCCCGGAGACCCAGTACTTC.

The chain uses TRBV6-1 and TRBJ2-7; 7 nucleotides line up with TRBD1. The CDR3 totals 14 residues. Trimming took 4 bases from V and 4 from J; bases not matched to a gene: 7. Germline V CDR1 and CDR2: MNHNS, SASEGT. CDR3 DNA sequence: TGTGCCAGCAGTGGGTGGGGACAGAGATACGAGCAGTACTTC. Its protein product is CASSGWGQRYEQYF.

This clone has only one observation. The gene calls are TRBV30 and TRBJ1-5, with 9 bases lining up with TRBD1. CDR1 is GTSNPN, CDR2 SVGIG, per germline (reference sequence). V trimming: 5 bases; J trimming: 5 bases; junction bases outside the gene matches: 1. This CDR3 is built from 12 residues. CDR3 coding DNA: TGTGCCTGGGGGGACAGGGATCAGCCCCAGCATTTT. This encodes CAWGDRDQPQHF.

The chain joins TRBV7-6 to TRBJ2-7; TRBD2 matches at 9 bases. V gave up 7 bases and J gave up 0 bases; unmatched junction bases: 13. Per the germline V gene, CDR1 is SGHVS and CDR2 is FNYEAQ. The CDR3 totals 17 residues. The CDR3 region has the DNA TGTGCCAGCATCAACCTGGAGGGACTAGCTGCCTCCTACGAGCAGTACTTC. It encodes CASINLEGLAASYEQYF. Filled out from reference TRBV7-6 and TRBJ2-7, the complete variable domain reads GAGVSQSPRYKVTKRGQDVALRCDPISGHVSLYWYRQALGQGPEFLTYFNYEAQQDKSGLPNDRFSAERPEGSISTLTIQRTEQRDSAMYRCASINLEGLAASYEQYFGPGTRLTVT.

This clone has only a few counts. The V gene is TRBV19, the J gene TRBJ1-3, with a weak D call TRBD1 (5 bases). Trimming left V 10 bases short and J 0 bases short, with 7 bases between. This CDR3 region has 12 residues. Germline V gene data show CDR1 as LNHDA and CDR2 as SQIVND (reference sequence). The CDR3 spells CATGGSGNTIYF. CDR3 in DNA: TGTGCCACGGGGGGCTCTGGAAACACCATATATTTT.

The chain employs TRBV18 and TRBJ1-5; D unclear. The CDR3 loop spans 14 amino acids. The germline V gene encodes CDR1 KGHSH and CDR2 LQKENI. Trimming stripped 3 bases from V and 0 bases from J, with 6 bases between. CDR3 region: CASSPDYSNQPQHF. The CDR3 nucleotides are TGTGCCAGCTCACCGGACTATAGCAATCAGCCCCAGCATTTT.

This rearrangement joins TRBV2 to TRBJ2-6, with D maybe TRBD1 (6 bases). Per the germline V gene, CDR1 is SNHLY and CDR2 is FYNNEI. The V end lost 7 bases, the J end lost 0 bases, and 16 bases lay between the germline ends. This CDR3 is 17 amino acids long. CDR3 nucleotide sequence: TGTGCCAGCAATACAGGGCCCACCGGCTCTGGGGCCAACGTCCTGACTTTC. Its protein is CASNTGPTGSGANVLTF.

CDR3 residues: CASSSSQQTYEQYF. The CDR3 region has the DNA TGTGCCAGCAGCTCATCCCAACAAACCTACGAGCAGTACTTC. The chain couples TRBV7-9 to TRBJ2-7, with D hard to call. The V end was cut by 4 bases, the J end by 2 bases, with 12 bases between. Looked up from germline, CDR1 is SEHNR and CDR2 is FQNEAQ (reference sequence). The CDR3 extends over 14 amino acids.

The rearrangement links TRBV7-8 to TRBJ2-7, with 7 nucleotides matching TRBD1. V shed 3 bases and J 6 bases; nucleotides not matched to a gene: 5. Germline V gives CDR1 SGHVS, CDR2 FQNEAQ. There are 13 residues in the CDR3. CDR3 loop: CASSFTSGGEQYF. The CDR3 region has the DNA TGTGCCAGCAGCTTCACCTCAGGGGGCGAGCAGTACTTC. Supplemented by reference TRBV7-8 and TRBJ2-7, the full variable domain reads GAGVSQSPRYKVAKRGQDVALRCDPISGHVSLFWYQQALGQGPEFLTYFQNEAQLDKSGLPSDRFFAERPEGSVSTLKIQRTQQEDSAVYLCASSFTSGGEQYFGPGTRLTVT.

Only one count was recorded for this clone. The CDR3: CAWSVAGAANSPLHF. The CDR3 nucleotides read TGTGCCTGGAGTGTAGCGGGGGCGGCTAATTCACCCCTCCACTTT. The chain carries TRBV30 and TRBJ1-6; D might be TRBD1 (6 bases). This CDR3 comprises 15 residues. V dropped 0 bases and J dropped 6 bases, with 12 bases sitting between them. Germline V gene data show CDR1 as GTSNPN and CDR2 as SVGIG (reference sequence).

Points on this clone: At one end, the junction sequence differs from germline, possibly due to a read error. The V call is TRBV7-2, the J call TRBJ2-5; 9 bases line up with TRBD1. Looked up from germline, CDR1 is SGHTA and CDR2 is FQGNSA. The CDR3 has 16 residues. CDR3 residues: CASSLAGTGTGESQYF. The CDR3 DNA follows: TGTGCCAGCAGCTTAGCTGGGACAGGGACGGGAGAGTCCCAGTACTTC.

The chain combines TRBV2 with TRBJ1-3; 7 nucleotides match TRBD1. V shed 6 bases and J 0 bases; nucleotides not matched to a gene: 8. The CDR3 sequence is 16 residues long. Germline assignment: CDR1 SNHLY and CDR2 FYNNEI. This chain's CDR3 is CASRQTGSSSGNTIYF. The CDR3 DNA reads TGTGCCAGCAGGCAGACAGGGTCCTCCTCTGGAAACACCATATATTTT.

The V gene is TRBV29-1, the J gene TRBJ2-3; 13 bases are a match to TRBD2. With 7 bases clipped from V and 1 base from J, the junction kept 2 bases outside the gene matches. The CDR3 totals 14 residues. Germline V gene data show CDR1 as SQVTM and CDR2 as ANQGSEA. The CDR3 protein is CSGGTSGGTDTQYF. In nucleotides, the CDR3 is TGCAGCGGCGGGACTAGCGGGGGCACAGATACGCAGTATTTT.

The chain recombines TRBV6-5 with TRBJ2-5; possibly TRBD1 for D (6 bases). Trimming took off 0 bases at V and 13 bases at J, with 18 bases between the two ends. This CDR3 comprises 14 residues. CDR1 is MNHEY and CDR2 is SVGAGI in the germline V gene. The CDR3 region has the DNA TGTGCCAGCAGTTACTCCGGGACCTGGGGGCGCGTGTACTTC. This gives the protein CASSYSGTWGRVYF.

The CDR3 is CASTRTGSNTEAFF. DNA for the CDR3: TGTGCCAGTACCCGGACAGGGTCTAACACTGAAGCTTTCTTT. The chain combines TRBV19 with TRBJ1-1; 8 bases map to TRBD1. CDR1 and CDR2 from the germline V gene are LNHDA and SQIVND (reference sequence). The CDR3 covers 14 residues. V dropped 7 bases and J dropped 2; count of bases not matched to a gene: 6.

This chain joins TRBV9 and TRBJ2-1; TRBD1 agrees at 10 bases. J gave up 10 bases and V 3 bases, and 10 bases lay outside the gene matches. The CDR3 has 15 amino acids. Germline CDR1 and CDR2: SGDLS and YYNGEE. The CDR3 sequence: CASSAPGQGEREQFF. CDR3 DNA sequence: TGTGCCAGCAGCGCCCCCGGACAGGGGGAACGGGAGCAGTTCTTC. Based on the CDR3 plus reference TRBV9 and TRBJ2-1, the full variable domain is DSGVTQTPKHLITATGQRVTLRCSPRSGDLSVYWYQQSLDQGLQFLIQYYNGEERAKGNILERFSAQQFPDLHSELNLSSLELGDSALYFCASSAPGQGEREQFFGPGTRLTVL.

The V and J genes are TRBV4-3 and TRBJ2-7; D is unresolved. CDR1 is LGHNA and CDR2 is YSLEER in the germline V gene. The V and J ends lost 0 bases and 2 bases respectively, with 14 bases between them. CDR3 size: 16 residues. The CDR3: CASSQDRIGRPYEQYF. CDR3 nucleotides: TGCGCCAGCAGCCAAGATCGGATCGGCAGGCCCTACGAGCAGTACTTC.

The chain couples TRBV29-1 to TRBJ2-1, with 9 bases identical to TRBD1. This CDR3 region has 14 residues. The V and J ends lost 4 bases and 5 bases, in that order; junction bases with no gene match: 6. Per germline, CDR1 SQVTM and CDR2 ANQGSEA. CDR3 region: CSVVGTGPHNEQFF. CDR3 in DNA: TGCAGCGTTGTTGGGACAGGGCCACACAATGAGCAGTTCTTC.

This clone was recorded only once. The DNA for the CDR3 is TGTGCCAGCAGTGGGGGCGGCCCTTCCTACGAGCAGTACTTC. Amino acids: CASSGGGPSYEQYF. This chain connects TRBV2 to TRBJ2-7, with D perhaps matching TRBD1 (5 bases). The germline V and J ends were trimmed by 4 bases and 1 base, with 11 bases remaining between them. In germline, CDR1 is SNHLY, CDR2 FYNNEI. The CDR3 is 14 amino acids.

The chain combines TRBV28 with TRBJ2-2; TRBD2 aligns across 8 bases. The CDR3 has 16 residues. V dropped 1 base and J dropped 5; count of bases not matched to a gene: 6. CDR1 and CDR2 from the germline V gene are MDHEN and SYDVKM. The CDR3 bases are TGTGCCAGCAGTTTATCTTCTCGGGAGGGGACCGGGGAGCTGTTTTTT. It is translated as CASSLSSREGTGELFF.

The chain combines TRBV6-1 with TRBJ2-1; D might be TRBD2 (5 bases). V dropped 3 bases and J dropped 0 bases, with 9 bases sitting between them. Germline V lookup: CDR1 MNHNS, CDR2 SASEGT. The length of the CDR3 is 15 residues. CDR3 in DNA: TGTGCCAGCAGTGAGGTCCGGGGCTCCTACAATGAGCAGTTCTTC. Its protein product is CASSEVRGSYNEQFF.